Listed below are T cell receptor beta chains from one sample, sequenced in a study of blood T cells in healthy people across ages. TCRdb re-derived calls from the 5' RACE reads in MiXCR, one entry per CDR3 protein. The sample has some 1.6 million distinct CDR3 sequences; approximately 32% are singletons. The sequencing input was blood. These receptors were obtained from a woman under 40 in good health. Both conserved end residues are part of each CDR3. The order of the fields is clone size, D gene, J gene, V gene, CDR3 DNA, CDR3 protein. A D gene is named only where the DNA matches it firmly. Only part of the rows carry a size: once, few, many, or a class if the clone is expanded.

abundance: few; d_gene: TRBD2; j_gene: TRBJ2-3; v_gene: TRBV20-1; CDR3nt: TGCAGTGCTAGAGATATTGCGGGAGTCCGCACAGATACGCAGTATTTT; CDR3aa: CSARDIAGVRTDTQYF
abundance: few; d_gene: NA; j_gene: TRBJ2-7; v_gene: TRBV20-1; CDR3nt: TGCAGTGCTAGAGATCACAAGGGTAACTCCTACGAGCAGTACTTC; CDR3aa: CSARDHKGNSYEQYF
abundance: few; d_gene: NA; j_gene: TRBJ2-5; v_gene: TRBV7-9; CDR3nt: TGTGCCAGCAGCTCGTGGGTGTTAGAGACCCAGTACTTC; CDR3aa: CASSSWVLETQYF
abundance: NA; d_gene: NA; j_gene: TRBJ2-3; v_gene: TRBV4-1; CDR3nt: TGCGCCGGCAGCCAAGATTTAACAGATACGCAGTATTTT; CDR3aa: CAGSQDLTDTQYF
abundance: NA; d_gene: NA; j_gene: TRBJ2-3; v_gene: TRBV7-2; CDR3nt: TGTGCCAGCAGCCCCACAGGCGTCGGCGCAGATACGCAGTATTTT; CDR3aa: CASSPTGVGADTQYF
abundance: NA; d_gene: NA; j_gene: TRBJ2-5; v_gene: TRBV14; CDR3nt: TGTGCCAGCAGCCCCGTGGCCGGTCGGACCCAGTACTTC; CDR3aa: CASSPVAGRTQYF
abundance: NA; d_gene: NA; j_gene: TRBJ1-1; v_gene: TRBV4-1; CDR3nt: TGCGCCAGCAGCCTGGGGAGAGGGACGGGTGAAGCTTTCTTT; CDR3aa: CASSLGRGTGEAFF
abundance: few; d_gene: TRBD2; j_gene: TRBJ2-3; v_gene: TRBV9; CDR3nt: TGTGCCAGCAGCGTAGATCCTAGCGGGGGGTCTGGGGATACGCAGTATTTT; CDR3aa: CASSVDPSGGSGDTQYF
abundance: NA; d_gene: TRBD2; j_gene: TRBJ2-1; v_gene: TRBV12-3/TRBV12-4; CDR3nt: TGTGCCAGCAGTTTAGGGACTAGCGGGAGGCCGGGGAACTACAATGAGCAGTTCTTC; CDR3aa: CASSLGTSGRPGNYNEQFF
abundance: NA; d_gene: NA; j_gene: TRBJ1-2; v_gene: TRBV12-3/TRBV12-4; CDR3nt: TGTGCCAGCAGGGACCGGGACAATTACTATGGCTACACCTTC; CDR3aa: CASRDRDNYYGYTF
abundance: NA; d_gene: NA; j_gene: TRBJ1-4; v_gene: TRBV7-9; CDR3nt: TGTGCCAGCAGCTTATCCATGGTTAAGGGGGCAACTAATGAAAAACTGTTTTTT; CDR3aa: CASSLSMVKGATNEKLFF
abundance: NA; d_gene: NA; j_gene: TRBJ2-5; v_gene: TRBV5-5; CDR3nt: TGTGCCAGCAGCTTTCCAGGGGAGGGGACCCAGTACTTC; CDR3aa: CASSFPGEGTQYF
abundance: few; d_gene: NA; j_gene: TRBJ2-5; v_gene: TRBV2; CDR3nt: TGTGCCAGCAGTGTCGGGCGCGGAAAGACCCAGTACTTC; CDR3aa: CASSVGRGKTQYF
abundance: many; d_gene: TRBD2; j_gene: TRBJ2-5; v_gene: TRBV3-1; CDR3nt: TGTGCCAGCAGTCTAGCGGGGGGCGTGGAGACCCAGTACTTC; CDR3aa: CASSLAGGVETQYF
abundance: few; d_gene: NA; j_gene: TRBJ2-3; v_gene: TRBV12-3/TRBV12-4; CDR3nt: TGTGCCAGCAGTTCTCTTGTGCGGGGTAGAGCAGATACGCAGTATTTT; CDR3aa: CASSSLVRGRADTQYF
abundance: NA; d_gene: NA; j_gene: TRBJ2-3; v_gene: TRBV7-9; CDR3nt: TGTGCCAGCAGTCCCTGGGGGCAGGACTACACAGATACGCAGTATTTT; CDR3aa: CASSPWGQDYTDTQYF
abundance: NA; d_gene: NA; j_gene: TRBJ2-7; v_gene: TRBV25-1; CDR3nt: TGTGCCAGCAGTGAGTACAGGGAAAGCGAGCAGTACTTC; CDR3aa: CASSEYRESEQYF
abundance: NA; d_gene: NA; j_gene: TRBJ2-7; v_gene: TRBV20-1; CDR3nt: TGCAGTGCTCTGGGCGGTACACGATTAAGGTCCTACGAGCAGTACTTC; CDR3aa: CSALGGTRLRSYEQYF
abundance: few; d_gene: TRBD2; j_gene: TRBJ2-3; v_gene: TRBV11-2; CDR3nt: TGTGCCAGCAGCTTAGCTAGCGGGACCCACACAGATACGCAGTATTTT; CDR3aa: CASSLASGTHTDTQYF
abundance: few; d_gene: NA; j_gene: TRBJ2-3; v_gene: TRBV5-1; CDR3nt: TGCGCCAGCAGTTCTACGGGGGAACCCACAGATACGCAGTATTTT; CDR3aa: CASSSTGEPTDTQYF
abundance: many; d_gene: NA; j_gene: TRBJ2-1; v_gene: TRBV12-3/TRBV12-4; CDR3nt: TGTGCCAGCAGTTTAGACGGAACTACCTACAATGAGCAGTTCTTC; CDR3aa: CASSLDGTTYNEQFF
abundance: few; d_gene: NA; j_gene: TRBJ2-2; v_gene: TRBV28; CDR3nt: TGTGCCACCTCACTCCCGGGCCACGGGGAGCTGTTTTTT; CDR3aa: CATSLPGHGELFF
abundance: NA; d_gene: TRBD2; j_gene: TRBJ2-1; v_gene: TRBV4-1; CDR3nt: TGCGCCAGCAGCCATCTTAAGCGGGGGAAAAATGAGCAGTTCTTC; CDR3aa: CASSHLKRGKNEQFF
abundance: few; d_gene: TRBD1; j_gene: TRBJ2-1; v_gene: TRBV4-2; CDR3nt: TGTGCCAGCAGCCCAATAGGGGACAGCTACAATGAGCAGTTCTTC; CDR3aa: CASSPIGDSYNEQFF
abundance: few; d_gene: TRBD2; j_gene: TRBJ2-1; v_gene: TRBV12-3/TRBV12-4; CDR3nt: TGTGCCAGCAGTTTAGTGGGACTAGCGGGAGTACAGAATGAGCAGTTCTTC; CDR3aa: CASSLVGLAGVQNEQFF
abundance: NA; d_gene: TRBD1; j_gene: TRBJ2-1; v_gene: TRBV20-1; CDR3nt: TGCAGTGCTAGACCCCGACAGGGGCTCCTAGCTATTTACAATGAGCAGTTCTTC; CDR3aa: CSARPRQGLLAIYNEQFF
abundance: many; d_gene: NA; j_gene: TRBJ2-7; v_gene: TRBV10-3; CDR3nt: TGTGCCATCAGTGAGGAGTCCTACGAGCAGTACTTC; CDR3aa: CAISEESYEQYF
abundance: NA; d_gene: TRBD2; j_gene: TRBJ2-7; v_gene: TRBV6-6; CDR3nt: TGTACCAGCACGAGTAGCGGGGGAAACTACGAGCAGTACTTC; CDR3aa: CTSTSSGGNYEQYF
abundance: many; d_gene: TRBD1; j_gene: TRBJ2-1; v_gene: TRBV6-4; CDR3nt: TGTGCCAGCAGCCCAAGGACAGGCTACAATGAGCAGTTCTTC; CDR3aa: CASSPRTGYNEQFF
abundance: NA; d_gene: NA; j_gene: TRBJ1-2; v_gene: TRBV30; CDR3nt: TGTGCCTGGAGGAAACCCGCGACTTTCGGACGGAACTATGGCTACACCTTC; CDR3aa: CAWRKPATFGRNYGYTF
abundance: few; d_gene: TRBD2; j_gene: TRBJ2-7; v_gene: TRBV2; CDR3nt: TGTGCCAGGGGGACTAGCGGGAGCTCCTACGAGCAGTACTTC; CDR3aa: CARGTSGSSYEQYF
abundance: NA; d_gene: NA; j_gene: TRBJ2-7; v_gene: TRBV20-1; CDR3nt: TGCAGTGCTGAGGGGAGGGGACAGACAGAGGGCCAGTACTTC; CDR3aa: CSAEGRGQTEGQYF
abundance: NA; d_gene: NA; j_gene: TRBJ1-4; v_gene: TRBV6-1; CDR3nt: TGTGCCAGCAGTGAAAAGGGGTGGGGGTCTAATGAAAAACTGTTTTTT; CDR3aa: CASSEKGWGSNEKLFF
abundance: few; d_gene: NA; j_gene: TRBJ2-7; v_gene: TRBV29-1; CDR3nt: TGCAGCGCCTCCGATGCGGATTCCTACGAGCAGTACTTC; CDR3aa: CSASDADSYEQYF
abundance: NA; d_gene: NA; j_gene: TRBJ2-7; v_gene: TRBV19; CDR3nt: TGTGCCAGTAGTATGGTAAGCGGAGTTAGCTCCTACGAGCAGTACTTC; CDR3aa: CASSMVSGVSSYEQYF
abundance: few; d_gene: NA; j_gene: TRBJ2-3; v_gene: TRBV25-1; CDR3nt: TGTGCCAGCAGTGGGTCCATAAGCACAGATACGCAGTATTTT; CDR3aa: CASSGSISTDTQYF
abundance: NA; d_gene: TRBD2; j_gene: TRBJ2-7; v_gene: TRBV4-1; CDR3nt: TGCGCCAGCGGCCAAGGAGGGGATAGCGGGAGGGCCCTCTCCTACGAGCAGTACTTC; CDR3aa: CASGQGGDSGRALSYEQYF
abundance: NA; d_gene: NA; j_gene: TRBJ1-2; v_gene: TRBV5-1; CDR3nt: TGCGCCAGCAGAGGGACCTATGGCTACACCTTC; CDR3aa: CASRGTYGYTF
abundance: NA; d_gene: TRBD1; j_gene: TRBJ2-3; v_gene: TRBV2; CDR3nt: TGTGCCAGCAATGACAGGGGGCGGTTAGATACGCAGTATTTT; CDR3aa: CASNDRGRLDTQYF
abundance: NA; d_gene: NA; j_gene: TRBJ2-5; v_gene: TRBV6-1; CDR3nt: TGTGCCAGCAGTGAACCTGCTAGCGCTCAAGAGACCCAGTACTTC; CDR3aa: CASSEPASAQETQYF
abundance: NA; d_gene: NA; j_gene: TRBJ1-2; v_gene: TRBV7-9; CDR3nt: TGTGCCAGCAGCTTAGCGGCAGGGAAAGGCCACACCTTC; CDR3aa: CASSLAAGKGHTF
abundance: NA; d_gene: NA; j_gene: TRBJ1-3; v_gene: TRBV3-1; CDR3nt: TGTGCCAGCAGCCAAGTAATAGGGAGGAACACCATATATTTT; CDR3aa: CASSQVIGRNTIYF
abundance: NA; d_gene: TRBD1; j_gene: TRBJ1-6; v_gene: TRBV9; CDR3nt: TGTGCCAGCAGCCCCGGACAGGGCACCAATTCACCCCTCCACTTT; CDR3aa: CASSPGQGTNSPLHF
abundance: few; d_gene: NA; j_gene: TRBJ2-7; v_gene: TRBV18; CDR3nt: TGTGCCAGCTCACCACGGGGAGGTGGTTCCTCCTACGAGCAGTACTTC; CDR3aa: CASSPRGGGSSYEQYF
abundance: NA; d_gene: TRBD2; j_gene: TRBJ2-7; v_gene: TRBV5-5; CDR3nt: TGTGCCAGCAGCCCCCCCCGGGCTAGCGGGAGTGGCAAGCAGTACTTC; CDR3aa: CASSPPRASGSGKQYF
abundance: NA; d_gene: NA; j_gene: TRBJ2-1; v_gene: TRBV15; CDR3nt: TGTGCCACCAGCAGAGATCGGGGGACACAGTCCTACAATGAGCAGTTCTTC; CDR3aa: CATSRDRGTQSYNEQFF
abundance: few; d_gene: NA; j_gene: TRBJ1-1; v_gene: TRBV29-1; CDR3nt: TGCAGCGTTGCACAGAGGAACACTGAAGCTTTCTTT; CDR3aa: CSVAQRNTEAFF
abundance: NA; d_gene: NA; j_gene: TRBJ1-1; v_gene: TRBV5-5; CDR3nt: TGTGCCAGCAGCTTGGAAGGGATTGGAACTGAAGCTTTCTTT; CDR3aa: CASSLEGIGTEAFF
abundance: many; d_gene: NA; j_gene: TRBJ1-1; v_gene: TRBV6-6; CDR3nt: TGTGCCAGCAGTTACTCGGGTAGGGACACTGAAGCTTTCTTT; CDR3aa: CASSYSGRDTEAFF
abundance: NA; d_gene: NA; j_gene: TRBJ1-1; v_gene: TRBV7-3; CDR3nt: TGTGCCAGCAGCTTCACTATGGAAACTGAAGCTTTCTTT; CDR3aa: CASSFTMETEAFF